The 14 T cell receptor beta chains below all came from one sample that was sequenced in a study of cytomegalovirus exposure and HLA in healthy donors. 60 Vbeta and 13 Jbeta primers were used in PCR. Assay used: immunoSEQ multiplex PCR; TCRdb lists only in-frame clones, some missing. The table gives about 170,000 clones; the top ten clones make up 1% to 1.5% of it. Input material: PBMCs. These receptors originate from a woman aged 55 to 70 in good health and CMV-seronegative.

The V and J genes are TRBV7-3 and TRBJ2-7; D perhaps matches TRBD2 (5 bases). The CDR3 runs to 13 residues. Germline V CDR1 and CDR2: SGHTA, FQGTGA. V lost 5 bases and J lost 3, with 11 bases in between. The CDR3 sequence: CASSLRDDYEQYF. The CDR3 nucleotides are TGTGCCAGCAGCCTCCGGGATGACTACGAGCAGTACTTC.

The gene calls are TRBV9 and TRBJ1-1; 7 positions agree with TRBD1. Germline values: CDR1 SGDLS, CDR2 YYNGEE. This CDR3 contains 16 residues. J lost 5 bases, V lost 4 bases, and 14 bases had no gene match. The CDR3 DNA is TGTGCCAGCAGCCCCCCAAAGGGGGCGCAGAAGACTGAAGCTTTCTTT. Encoded protein: CASSPPKGAQKTEAFF.

The V and J genes are TRBV7-9 and TRBJ2-3; 7 bases map to TRBD2. Trimming removed 1 base from V and 5 bases from J; junction bases left unmatched: 3. The germline gives CDR1 SEHNR, CDR2 FQNEAQ (reference sequence). The CDR3 extends over 14 amino acids. The CDR3 DNA reads TGTGCCAGCAGCTTAGGAGCGGGATTAGATACGCAGTATTTT. Protein product: CASSLGAGLDTQYF.

The chain has TRBV7-3 and TRBJ1-5; D might be TRBD1 (5 bases). This CDR3 has 16 residues. V lost 4 bases, J lost 2 bases, and 15 bases lay in between. Germline CDR1 is SGHTA and CDR2 is FQGTGA. The CDR3 coding sequence is TGTGCCAGCAGCTGCGACAGACGAATGGGCAATCAGCCCCAGCATTTT. This gives the protein CASSCDRRMGNQPQHF.

J is TRBJ2-7 and V is TRBV6-1; TRBD1 agrees at 7 bases. Trimming cost V 3 bases and J 3 bases; bases outside gene matches: 8. Germline V gene data show CDR1 as MNHNS and CDR2 as SASEGT. The CDR3 consists of 15 residues. The CDR3 spells CASSDDRVLSYEQYF. The CDR3 DNA reads as TGTGCCAGCAGTGATGACAGGGTATTAAGCTACGAGCAGTACTTC.

This chain joins TRBV7-2 and TRBJ2-2; 10 nucleotides align to TRBD1. The junction had 3 bases not matched to a gene; V was cut back by 3 bases and J by 8 bases. Germline CDR1 SGHTA, CDR2 FQGNSA. The CDR3 contains 14 residues. CDR3 DNA sequence: TGTGCCAGCAGCTTCCGGGACAGGGGAGGGGAGCTGTTTTTT. This codes for CASSFRDRGGELFF.

This chain uses TRBV6-1 with TRBJ2-5; D possibly corresponds to TRBD2 (5 bases). The CDR3 loop spans 14 amino acids. Germline loops: CDR1 MNHNS, CDR2 SASEGT. V lost 1 base and J 2 bases, leaving 8 bases between the germline ends. The CDR3 DNA reads as TGTGCCAGCAGTGAAGGGAGGACTCAAGAGACCCAGTACTTC. Translating gives CASSEGRTQETQYF.

The chain links TRBV5-4 to TRBJ2-2; D unclear. Germline CDR1 SGHNT, CDR2 YYREEE (reference sequence). Trimming removed 0 bases at V and 5 bases at J, with 8 bases between. The CDR3 has 14 amino acids. The CDR3 loop reads CASSLESSTGELFF. In nucleotides, the CDR3 is TGTGCCAGCAGCTTGGAAAGCTCGACCGGGGAGCTGTTTTTT.

The chain joins TRBV5-1 to TRBJ2-5, with 8 bases identical to TRBD1. The V and J ends lost 5 bases and 4 bases, in that order; junction bases with no gene match: 4. The germline gives CDR1 SGHRS, CDR2 YFSETQ. This CDR3 spans 13 amino acids. The CDR3 DNA is TGCGCCAGCAGATTACAGGGGGGAGAGACCCAGTACTTC. Protein: CASRLQGGETQYF. Full variable domain (missing parts from reference TRBV5-1 and TRBJ2-5): KAGVTQTPRYLIKTRGQQVTLSCSPISGHRSVSWYQQTPGQGLQFLFEYFSETQRNKGNFPGRFSGRQFSNSRSEMNVSTLELGDSALYLCASRLQGGETQYFGPGTRLLVL.

In the case of this clone: Other DNA sequences of this sample code for an identical CDR3. The rearrangement uses TRBV5-1 and TRBJ1-1, with a weak D call TRBD1 (5 bases). Germline V CDR1 and CDR2: SGHRS, YFSETQ. V was trimmed by 7 bases and J by 5 bases, leaving 15 bases between them. The CDR3 contains 13 residues. The CDR3 DNA follows: TGCGCCAGCTCCTTACGGGGGGGTACTGAAGCTTTCTTT. It translates to CASSLRGGTEAFF.

The chain combines TRBV2 with TRBJ2-3; D is ambiguous. V was trimmed by 2 bases and J by 1 base, leaving 10 bases between them. The CDR3 length is 15 residues. Germline V gene sequence: CDR1 SNHLY, CDR2 FYNNEI. CDR3 protein: CASSEWQVRTDTQYF. CDR3 coding DNA: TGTGCCAGCAGTGAATGGCAGGTCCGCACAGATACGCAGTATTTT.

CDR3 residues: CASSQSLTSGVQPQHF. In DNA form, the CDR3 reads TGTGCCAGCAGCCAAAGTCTCACATCGGGGGTTCAGCCCCAGCATTTT. V gene TRBV4-2 combines with J gene TRBJ1-5; D might be TRBD1 (5 bases). The CDR3 is 16 residues long. Trimming stripped 2 bases from V and 6 bases from J, with 17 bases between. Germline CDR1 is LGHNA and CDR2 is YNFKEQ.

The V and J genes are TRBV9 and TRBJ2-1; 7 nucleotides agree with TRBD2. The CDR3 has 15 amino acids. In germline, CDR1 is SGDLS, CDR2 YYNGEE. The trim removed 0 bases at V and 7 bases at J, leaving 7 bases unmatched. CDR3 nucleotides: TGTGCCAGCAGCGTAGGCACTAGCGTTATAAATGAGCAGTTCTTC. Translating gives CASSVGTSVINEQFF. The whole variable domain, remainder taken from reference TRBV9 and TRBJ2-1, is DSGVTQTPKHLITATGQRVTLRCSPRSGDLSVYWYQQSLDQGLQFLIQYYNGEERAKGNILERFSAQQFPDLHSELNLSSLELGDSALYFCASSVGTSVINEQFFGPGTRLTVL.

The rearrangement joins TRBV7-9 to TRBJ1-5; TRBD1 might be the D (5 bases). This CDR3 region has 13 residues. Trimming took off 2 bases at V and 6 bases at J, with 8 bases between the two ends. Germline assignment: CDR1 SEHNR and CDR2 FQNEAQ (reference sequence). The CDR3 spells CASSLMGGQPQHF. CDR3 DNA sequence: TGTGCCAGCAGCTTAATGGGGGGTCAGCCCCAGCATTTT.